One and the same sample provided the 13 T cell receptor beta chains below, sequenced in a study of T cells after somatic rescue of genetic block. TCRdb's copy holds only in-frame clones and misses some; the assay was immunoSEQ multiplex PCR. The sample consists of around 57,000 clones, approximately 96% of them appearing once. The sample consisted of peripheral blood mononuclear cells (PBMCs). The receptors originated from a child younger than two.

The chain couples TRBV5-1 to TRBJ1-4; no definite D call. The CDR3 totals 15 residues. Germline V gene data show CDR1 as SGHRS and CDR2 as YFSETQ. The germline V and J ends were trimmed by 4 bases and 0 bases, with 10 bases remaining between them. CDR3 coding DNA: TGCGCCAGCAGCGAGGAGAGTGCAACTAATGAAAAACTGTTTTTT. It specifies CASSEESATNEKLFF.

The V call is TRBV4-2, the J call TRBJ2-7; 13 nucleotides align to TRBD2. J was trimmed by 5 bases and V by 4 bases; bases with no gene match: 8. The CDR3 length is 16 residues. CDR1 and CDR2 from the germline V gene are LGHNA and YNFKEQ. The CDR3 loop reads CASSPRTSGRSDEQYF. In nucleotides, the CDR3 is TGTGCCAGCAGCCCTCGGACTAGCGGGAGATCTGACGAGCAGTACTTC.

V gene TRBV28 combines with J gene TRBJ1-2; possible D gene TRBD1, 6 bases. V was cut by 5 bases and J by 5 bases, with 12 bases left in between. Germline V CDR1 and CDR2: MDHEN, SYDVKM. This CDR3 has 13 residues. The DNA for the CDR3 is TGTGCCAGCAGTCCAGGGGTAGGGTATGGCTACACCTTC. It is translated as CASSPGVGYGYTF.

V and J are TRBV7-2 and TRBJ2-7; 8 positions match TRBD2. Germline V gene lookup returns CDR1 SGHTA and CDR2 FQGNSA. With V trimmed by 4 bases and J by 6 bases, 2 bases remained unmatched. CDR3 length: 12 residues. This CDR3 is CASSWTSCEQYF. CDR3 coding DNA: TGTGCCAGCAGCTGGACTAGCTGCGAGCAGTACTTC.

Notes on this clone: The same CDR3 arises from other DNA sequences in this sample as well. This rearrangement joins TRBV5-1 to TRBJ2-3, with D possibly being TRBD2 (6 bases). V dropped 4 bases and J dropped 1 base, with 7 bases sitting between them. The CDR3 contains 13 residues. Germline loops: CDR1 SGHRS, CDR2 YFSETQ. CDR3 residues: CASSPGGTDTQYF. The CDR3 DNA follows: TGCGCCAGCAGCCCGGGGGGCACAGATACGCAGTATTTT.

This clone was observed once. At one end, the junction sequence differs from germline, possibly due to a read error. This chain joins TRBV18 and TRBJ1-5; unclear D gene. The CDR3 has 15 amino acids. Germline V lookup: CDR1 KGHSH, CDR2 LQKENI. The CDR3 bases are TGTGCCAGCTCTCCACAGAGCTATAGCAATCAGCCCCAGCATTTT. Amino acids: CASSPQSYSNQPQHF. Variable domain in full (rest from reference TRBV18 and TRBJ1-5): NAGVMQNPRHLVRRRGQEARLRCSPMKGHSHVYWYRQLPEEGLKFMVYLQKENIIDESGMPKERFSAEFPKEGPSILRIQQVVRGDSAAYFCASSPQSYSNQPQHFGDGTRLSIL.

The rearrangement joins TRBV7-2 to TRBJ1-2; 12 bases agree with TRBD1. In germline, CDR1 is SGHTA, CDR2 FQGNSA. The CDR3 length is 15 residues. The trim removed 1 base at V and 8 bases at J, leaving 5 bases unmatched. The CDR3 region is CASSLVAGTGGGYTF. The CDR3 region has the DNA TGTGCCAGCAGCTTAGTTGCCGGGACAGGGGGCGGCTACACCTTC.

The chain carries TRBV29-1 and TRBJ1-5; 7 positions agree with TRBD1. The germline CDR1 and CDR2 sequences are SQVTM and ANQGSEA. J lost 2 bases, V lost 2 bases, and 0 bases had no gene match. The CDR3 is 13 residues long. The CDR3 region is CSVEQGGNQPQHF. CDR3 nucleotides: TGCAGCGTTGAACAGGGGGGCAATCAGCCCCAGCATTTT.

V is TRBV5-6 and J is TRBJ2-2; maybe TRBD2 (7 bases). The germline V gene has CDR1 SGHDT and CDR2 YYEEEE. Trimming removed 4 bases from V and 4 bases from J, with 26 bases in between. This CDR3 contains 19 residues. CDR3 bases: TGTGCCAGCAGCCCTCTCTTACAGGGCGGGGGAATTCCCACCGGGGAGCTGTTTTTT. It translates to CASSPLLQGGGIPTGELFF. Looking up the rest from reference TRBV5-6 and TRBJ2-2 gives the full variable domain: DAGVTQSPTHLIKTRGQQVTLRCSPKSGHDTVSWYQQALGQGPQFIFQYYEEEERQRGNFPDRFSGHQFPNYSSELNVNALLLGDSALYLCASSPLLQGGGIPTGELFFGEGSRLTVL.

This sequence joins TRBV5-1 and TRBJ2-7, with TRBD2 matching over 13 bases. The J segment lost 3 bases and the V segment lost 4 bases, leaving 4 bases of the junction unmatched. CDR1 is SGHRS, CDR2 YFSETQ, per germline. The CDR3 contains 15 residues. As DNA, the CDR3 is TGCGCCAGCAGCGAAGGACTAGCGGGGGACTACGAGCAGTACTTC. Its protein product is CASSEGLAGDYEQYF.

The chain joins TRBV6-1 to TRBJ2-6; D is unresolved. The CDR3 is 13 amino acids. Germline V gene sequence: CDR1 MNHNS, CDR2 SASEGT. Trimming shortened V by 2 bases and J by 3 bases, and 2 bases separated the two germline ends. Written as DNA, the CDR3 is TGTGCCAGCAGTGAATATGGGGCCAACGTCCTGACTTTC. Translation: CASSEYGANVLTF.

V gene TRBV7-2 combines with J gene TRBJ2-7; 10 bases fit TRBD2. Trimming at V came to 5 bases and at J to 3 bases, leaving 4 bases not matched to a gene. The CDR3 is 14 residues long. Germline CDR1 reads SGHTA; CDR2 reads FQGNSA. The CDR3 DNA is TGTGCCAGCAGCCCGACTAGCGGGTACTACGAGCAGTACTTC. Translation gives CASSPTSGYYEQYF.

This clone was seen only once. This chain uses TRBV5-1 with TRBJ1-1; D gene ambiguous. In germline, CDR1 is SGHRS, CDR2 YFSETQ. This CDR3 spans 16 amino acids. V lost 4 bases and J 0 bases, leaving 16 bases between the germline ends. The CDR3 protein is CASSLGRPPMNTEAFF. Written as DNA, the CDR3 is TGCGCCAGCAGCCTCGGTCGGCCTCCTATGAACACTGAAGCTTTCTTT. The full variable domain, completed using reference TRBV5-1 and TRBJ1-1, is KAGVTQTPRYLIKTRGQQVTLSCSPISGHRSVSWYQQTPGQGLQFLFEYFSETQRNKGNFPGRFSGRQFSNSRSEMNVSTLELGDSALYLCASSLGRPPMNTEAFFGQGTRLTVV.